This T cell receptor beta chain originates from a study of CD8 T cells in Susac syndrome. The CDR3 runs 13 residues. The germline CDR1 and CDR2 sequences are SNHLY and FYNNEI. The V segment lost 5 bases and the J segment 5 bases; nucleotides outside the gene matches: 5. Sequencing of TCR beta, carried out with a high-throughput approach, was applied to CD8+ and CD4+ T cells from the blood. The recently defined diagnostic criteria for definite or probable disease were met by the Susac syndrome patients. Study-wide results and limits: The greatest CD8+ clonal expansion in Susac occurred in TEMRA cells and in active patients. Susac-specific public clones in total CD8+ repertoires numbered some 16; in CD8+ TEMRA repertoires, they numbered about 5.

Regarding this clonotype: Its target is unknown.

Random hexamers served to reverse transcribe about 0.45 to 1 ug RNA. TCRdb reprocessed the immunoSEQ multiplex PCR reads with MiXCR, giving one entry per CDR3 protein. The sample records about 100,000 distinct CDR3 sequences, 95% being singletons. This TCR was recovered from a human donor with Susac syndrome. Sequences were obtained from CD8+ T cells from PBMCs. The gene calls are TRBV2 and TRBJ2-5, with 7 bases matching TRBD1. The CDR3 bases are TGTGCCAGCAGTAGGGGGCCCTGGGAGACCCAGTACTTC. This sequence encodes CASSRGPWETQYF. Full variable domain (rest looked up from reference TRBV2 and TRBJ2-5): EPEVTQTPSHQVTQMGQEVILRCVPISNHLYFYWYRQILGQKVEFLVSFYNNEISEKSEIFDDQFSVERPDGSNFTLKIRSTKLEDSAMYFCASSRGPWETQYFGPGTRLLVL.